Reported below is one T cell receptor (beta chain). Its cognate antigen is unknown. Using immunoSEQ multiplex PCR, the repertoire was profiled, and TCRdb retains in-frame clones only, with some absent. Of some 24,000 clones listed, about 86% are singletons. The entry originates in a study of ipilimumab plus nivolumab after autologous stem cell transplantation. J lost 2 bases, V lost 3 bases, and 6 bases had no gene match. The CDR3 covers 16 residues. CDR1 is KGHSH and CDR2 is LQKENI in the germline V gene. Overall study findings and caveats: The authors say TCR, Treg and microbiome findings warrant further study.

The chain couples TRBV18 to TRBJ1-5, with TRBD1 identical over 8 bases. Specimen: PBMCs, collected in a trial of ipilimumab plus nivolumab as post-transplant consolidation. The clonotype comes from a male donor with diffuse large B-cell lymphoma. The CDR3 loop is CASSPGTGPGNQPQHF. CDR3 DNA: TGTGCCAGCTCACCGGGGACAGGTCCGGGCAATCAGCCCCAGCATTTT.